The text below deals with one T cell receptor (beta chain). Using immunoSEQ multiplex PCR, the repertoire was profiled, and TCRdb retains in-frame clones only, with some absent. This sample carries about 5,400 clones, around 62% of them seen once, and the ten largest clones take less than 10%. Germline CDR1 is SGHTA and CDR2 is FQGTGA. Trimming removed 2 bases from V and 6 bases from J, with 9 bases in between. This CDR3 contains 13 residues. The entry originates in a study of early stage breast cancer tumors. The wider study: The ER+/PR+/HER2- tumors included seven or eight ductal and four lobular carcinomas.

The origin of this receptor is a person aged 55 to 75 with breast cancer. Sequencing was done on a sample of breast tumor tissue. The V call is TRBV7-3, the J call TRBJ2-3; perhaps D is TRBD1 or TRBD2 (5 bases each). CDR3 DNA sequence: TGTGCCAGCAGCTTATCAGGGACCGATACGCAGTATTTT. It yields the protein CASSLSGTDTQYF. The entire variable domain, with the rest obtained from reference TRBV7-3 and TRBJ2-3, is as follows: GAGVSQTPSNKVTEKGKYVELRCDPISGHTALYWYRQSLGQGPEFLIYFQGTGAADDSGLPNDRFFAVRPEGSVSTLKIQRTERGDSAVYLCASSLSGTDTQYFGPGTRLTVL.